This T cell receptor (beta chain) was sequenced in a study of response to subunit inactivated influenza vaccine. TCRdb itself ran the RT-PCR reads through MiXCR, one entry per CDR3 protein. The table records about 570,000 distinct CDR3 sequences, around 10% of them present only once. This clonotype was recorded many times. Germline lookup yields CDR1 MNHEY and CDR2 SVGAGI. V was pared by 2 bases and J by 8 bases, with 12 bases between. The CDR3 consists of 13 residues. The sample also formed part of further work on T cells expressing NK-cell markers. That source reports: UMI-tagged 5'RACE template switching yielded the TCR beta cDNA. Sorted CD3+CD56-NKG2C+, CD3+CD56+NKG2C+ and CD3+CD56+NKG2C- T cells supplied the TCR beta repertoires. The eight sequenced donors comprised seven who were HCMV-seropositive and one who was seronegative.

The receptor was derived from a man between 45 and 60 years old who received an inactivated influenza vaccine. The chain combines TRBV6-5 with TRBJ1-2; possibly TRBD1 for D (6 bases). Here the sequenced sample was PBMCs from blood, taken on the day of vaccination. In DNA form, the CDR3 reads TGTGCCAGCAGTTACGGGCAGGGGCGCGGCTACACCTTC. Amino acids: CASSYGQGRGYTF.